This TCR beta chain originates from a study of T cell responses to AZD1222 COVID-19 vaccine. Study results and caveats: An increase in Spike-specific TCR breadth and depth was observed after two AZD1222 doses. Targeting of unmutated variant regions was reportedly seen in nearly half of spike-specific TCRs. The sample set comprised mostly white British donors with more females, and clonal diversity was possibly underestimated.

Profiling relied on immunoSEQ multiplex PCR, and the TCRdb table lists in-frame clones only, not all of them. The sample lists 160,000 or so clones, approximately 86% occurring once. As for this clone: Its antigen is not identified.

Sequences were derived from peripheral blood, sampled after recovery from COVID-19. The receptor was isolated from an adult who had recovered from COVID-19.

The DNA of the CDR3 is TGTGCCATCAGGAGGGGAGAGAGCTCCTACAATGAGCAGTTCTTC. This sequence encodes CAIRRGESSYNEQFF. V usage is TRBV10-3 and J usage is TRBJ2-1, with D perhaps assigned TRBD1 or TRBD2 (5 bases each). With 6 bases removed from V and 0 bases from J, the gap between germline ends came to 12 bases. CDR3 size: 15 residues. Germline CDR1 is ENHRY and CDR2 is SYGVKD.